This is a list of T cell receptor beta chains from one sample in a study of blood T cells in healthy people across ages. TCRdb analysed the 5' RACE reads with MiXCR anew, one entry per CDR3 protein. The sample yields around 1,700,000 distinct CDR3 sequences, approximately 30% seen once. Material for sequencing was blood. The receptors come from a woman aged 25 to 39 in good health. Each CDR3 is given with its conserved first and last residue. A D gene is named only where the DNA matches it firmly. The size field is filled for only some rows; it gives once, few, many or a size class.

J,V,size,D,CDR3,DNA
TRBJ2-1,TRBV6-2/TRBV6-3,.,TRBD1,CASSPQGVGHNEQFF,TGTGCCAGCAGCCCACAGGGGGTAGGTCACAATGAGCAGTTCTTC
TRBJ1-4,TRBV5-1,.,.,CASSLGTDPTNEKLFF,TGCGCCAGCAGCTTGGGGACAGACCCCACTAATGAAAAACTGTTTTTT
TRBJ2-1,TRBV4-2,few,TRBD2,CASSQPQAGARDEQFF,TGTGCCAGCAGCCAACCTCAAGCGGGGGCCAGGGATGAGCAGTTCTTC
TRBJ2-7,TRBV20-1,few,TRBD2,CSVPATGLSKQYF,TGCAGTGTCCCAGCCACGGGACTAAGCAAGCAGTACTTC
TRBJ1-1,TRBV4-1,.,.,CASSQGTWVSNTEAFF,TGCGCCAGCAGCCAAGGGACCTGGGTCTCGAACACTGAAGCTTTCTTT
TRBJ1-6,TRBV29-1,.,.,CSVTSGIGSYNSPLHF,TGCAGCGTAACTTCAGGGATCGGCTCCTATAATTCACCCCTCCACTTT
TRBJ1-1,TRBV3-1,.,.,CASSRGGTLKAFF,TGTGCCAGCAGCCGGGGCGGCACTCTCAAAGCTTTCTTT
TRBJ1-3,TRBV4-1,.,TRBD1,CASSQTGAGNTIYF,TGCGCCAGCAGCCAAACAGGGGCGGGAAACACCATATATTTT
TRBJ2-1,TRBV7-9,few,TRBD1,CASLREQGARNEQFF,TGTGCCAGCCTACGGGAGCAGGGGGCGCGGAATGAGCAGTTCTTC
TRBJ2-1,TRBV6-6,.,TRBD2,CASSPQQGLAEQFF,TGTGCCAGCAGCCCTCAACAGGGACTAGCGGAGCAGTTCTTC
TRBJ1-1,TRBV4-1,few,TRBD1,CASSQGQGRAEAFF,TGCGCCAGCAGCCAGGGACAGGGAAGGGCTGAAGCTTTCTTT
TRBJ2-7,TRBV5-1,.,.,CTSSWGELGYEQYF,TGCACCAGCAGCTGGGGGGAGTTGGGCTACGAGCAGTACTTC
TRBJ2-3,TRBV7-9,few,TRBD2,CASSARGNTDTQYF,TGTGCCAGCAGTGCGCGGGGGAACACAGATACGCAGTATTTT
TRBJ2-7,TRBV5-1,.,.,CASSLAVGHYEQYF,TGCGCCAGCAGCTTGGCCGTCGGGCACTACGAGCAGTACTTC
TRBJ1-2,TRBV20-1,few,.,CSAHRGTPGFTF,TGCAGTGCCCATAGGGGGACACCTGGTTTCACCTTC
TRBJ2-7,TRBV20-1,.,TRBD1,CSALRQGGGEQYF,TGCAGTGCTCTTCGACAGGGGGGGGGAGAGCAGTACTTC
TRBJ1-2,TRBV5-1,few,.,CASKTMADGDYGYTF,TGCGCCAGTAAGACGATGGCTGATGGGGACTATGGCTACACCTTC
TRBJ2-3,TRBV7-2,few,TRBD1,CASSLGTGSADTQYF,TGTGCCAGCAGCCTCGGGACAGGGAGCGCAGATACGCAGTATTTT
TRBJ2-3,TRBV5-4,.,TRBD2,CASSLVRGGLTDTQYF,TGTGCCAGCAGCTTGGTACGGGGGGGCTTAACAGATACGCAGTATTTT
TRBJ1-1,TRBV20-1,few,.,CSAEGFGGHDTEAFF,TGCAGTGCCGAAGGTTTCGGCGGGCACGACACTGAAGCTTTCTTT
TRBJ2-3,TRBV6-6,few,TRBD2,CASSPPGGGTGLDTQYF,TGTGCCAGCAGCCCGCCGGGAGGGGGGACGGGTTTGGATACGCAGTATTTT
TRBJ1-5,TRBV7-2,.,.,CASTADGGYQPQHF,TGTGCCAGCACCGCCGACGGAGGCTATCAGCCCCAGCATTTT
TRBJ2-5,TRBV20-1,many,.,CSASGSPEETQYF,TGCAGTGCTTCGGGGAGCCCAGAAGAGACCCAGTACTTC
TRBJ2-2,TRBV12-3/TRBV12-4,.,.,CASSWRLEGNTGELFF,TGTGCCAGCAGTTGGCGACTCGAGGGGAACACCGGGGAGCTGTTTTTT
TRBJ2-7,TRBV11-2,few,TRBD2,CASSLGLAHGQSYDQYF,TGTGCCAGCAGCTTAGGACTAGCCCACGGCCAAAGTTACGATCAGTACTTC
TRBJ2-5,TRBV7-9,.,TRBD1,CASSLSVGGTRETQYF,TGTGCCAGCAGCTTAAGTGTAGGGGGCACAAGAGAGACCCAGTACTTC
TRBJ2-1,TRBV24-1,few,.,CATSDFSPSPFF,TGTGCCACCAGTGATTTCTCCCCGTCCCCGTTCTTC
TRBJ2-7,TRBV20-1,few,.,CSASTNYEQYF,TGCAGTGCATCGACAAATTACGAGCAGTACTTC
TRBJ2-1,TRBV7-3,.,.,CASSPGDKSRGKNERFF,TGTGCCAGCAGCCCAGGGGACAAAAGTAGGGGGAAGAATGAGCGGTTCTTC
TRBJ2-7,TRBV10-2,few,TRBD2,CASSGLAGQHEQYF,TGCGCCAGCAGTGGGCTAGCGGGACAGCACGAGCAGTACTTC
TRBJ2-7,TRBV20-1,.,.,CSGQQGVTYEQYF,TGCAGTGGCCAGCAGGGAGTGACCTACGAGCAGTACTTC
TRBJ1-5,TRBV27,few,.,CASSLTPVGNQPQHF,TGTGCCAGCAGTTTAACACCCGTAGGAAATCAGCCCCAGCATTTT
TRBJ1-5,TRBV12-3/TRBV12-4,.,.,CASNGPFVGPQHF,TGTGCCAGCAACGGACCTTTTGTTGGGCCCCAGCATTTT
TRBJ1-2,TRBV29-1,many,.,CSVAQAGNGYGYTF,TGCAGCGTTGCTCAGGCAGGGAACGGCTATGGCTACACCTTC
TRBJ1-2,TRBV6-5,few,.,CASRQSGRAVYGYTF,TGTGCCAGCCGGCAGTCGGGCAGGGCTGTCTATGGCTACACCTTC
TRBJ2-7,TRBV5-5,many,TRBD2,CASLPGLAGYEQYF,TGTGCCAGCCTCCCGGGACTAGCGGGCTACGAGCAGTACTTC
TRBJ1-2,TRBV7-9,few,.,CASSAGSYDYGYTF,TGTGCCAGCAGCGCGGGATCCTACGATTATGGCTACACCTTC
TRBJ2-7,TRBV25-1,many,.,CASSESGGQSSYEQYF,TGTGCCAGCAGTGAATCGGGGGGCCAGTCCTCCTACGAGCAGTACTTC
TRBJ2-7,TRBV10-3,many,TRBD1,CAISERGQGDEQYF,TGTGCCATCAGTGAGAGGGGACAGGGAGACGAGCAGTACTTC
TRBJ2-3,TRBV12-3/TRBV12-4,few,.,CASSPDMTETLSSTDTQYF,TGTGCCAGCAGTCCTGATATGACAGAAACACTTTCTAGCACAGATACGCAGTATTTT
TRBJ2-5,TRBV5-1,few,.,CASSLKGVEETQYF,TGCGCCAGCAGCTTGAAGGGGGTCGAGGAGACCCAGTACTTC
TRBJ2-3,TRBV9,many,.,CASSVDRFTDTQYF,TGTGCCAGCAGCGTAGACAGGTTCACAGATACGCAGTATTTT
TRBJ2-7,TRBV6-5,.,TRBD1,CATRRDRDRTYEQYF,TGTGCCACGCGGAGAGACCGGGACAGGACCTACGAGCAGTACTTC
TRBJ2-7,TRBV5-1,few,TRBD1,CASSTDRVGVEQYF,TGCGCCAGCAGCACGGACAGGGTAGGTGTCGAGCAGTACTTC
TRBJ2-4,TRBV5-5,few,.,CASSFPQGPYNEQYF,TGTGCCAGCAGCTTCCCACAGGGTCCCTACAATGAGCAGTACTTC
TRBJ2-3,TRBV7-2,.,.,CASSLAVASPDTQYF,TGTGCCAGCAGCTTAGCGGTGGCTTCCCCAGATACGCAGTATTTT
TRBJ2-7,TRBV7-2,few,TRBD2,CASSSTSGRSYEQYF,TGTGCCAGCAGCTCCACTAGCGGGCGTTCCTACGAGCAGTACTTC
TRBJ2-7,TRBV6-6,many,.,CASRAGHTYEQYF,TGTGCCAGCAGGGCGGGACACACCTACGAGCAGTACTTC